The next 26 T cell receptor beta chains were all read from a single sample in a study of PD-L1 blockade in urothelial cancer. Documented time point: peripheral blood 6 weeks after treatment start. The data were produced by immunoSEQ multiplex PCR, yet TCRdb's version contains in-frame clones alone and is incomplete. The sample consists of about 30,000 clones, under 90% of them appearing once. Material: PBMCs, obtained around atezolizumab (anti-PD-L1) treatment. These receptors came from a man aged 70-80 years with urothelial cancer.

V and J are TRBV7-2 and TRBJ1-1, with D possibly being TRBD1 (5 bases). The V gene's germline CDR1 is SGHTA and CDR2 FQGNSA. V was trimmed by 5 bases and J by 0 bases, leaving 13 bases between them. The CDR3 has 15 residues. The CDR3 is CASSLWGGVNTEAFF. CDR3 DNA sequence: TGTGCCAGCAGCCTCTGGGGAGGGGTGAACACTGAAGCTTTCTTT.

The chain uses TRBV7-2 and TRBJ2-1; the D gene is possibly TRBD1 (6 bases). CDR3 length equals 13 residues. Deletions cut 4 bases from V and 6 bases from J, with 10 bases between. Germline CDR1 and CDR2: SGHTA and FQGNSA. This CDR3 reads CASSWVGGNEQFF. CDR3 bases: TGTGCCAGCAGCTGGGTAGGGGGCAATGAGCAGTTCTTC.

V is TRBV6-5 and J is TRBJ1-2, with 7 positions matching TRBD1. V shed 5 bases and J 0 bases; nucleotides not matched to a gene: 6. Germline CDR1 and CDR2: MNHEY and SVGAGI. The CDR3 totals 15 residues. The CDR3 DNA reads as TGTGCCAGCAGTCCCGGGACAGCCACTAACTATGGCTACACCTTC. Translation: CASSPGTATNYGYTF.

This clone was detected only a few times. The CDR3: CAIGQGTNYGYTF. The CDR3 region has the DNA TGTGCCATCGGACAGGGTACTAACTATGGCTACACCTTC. The chain links TRBV10-3 to TRBJ1-2; TRBD1 agrees at 8 bases. The ends lost 8 bases at V and 0 bases at J; junction bases unmatched: 2. Germline-derived CDR1 and CDR2 are ENHRY and SYGVKD. This CDR3 comprises 13 residues.

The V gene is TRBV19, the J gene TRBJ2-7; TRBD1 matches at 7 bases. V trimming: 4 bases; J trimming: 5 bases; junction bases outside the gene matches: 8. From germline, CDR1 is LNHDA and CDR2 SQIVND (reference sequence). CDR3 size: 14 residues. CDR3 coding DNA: TGTGCCAGTAGTACGCTACAGGGGAGAAACGAGCAGTACTTC. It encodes CASSTLQGRNEQYF.

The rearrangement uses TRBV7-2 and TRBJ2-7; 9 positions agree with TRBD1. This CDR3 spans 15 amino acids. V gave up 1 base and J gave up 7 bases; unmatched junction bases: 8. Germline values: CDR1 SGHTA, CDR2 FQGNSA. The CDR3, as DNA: TGTGCCAGCAGCTTAGGGGGTCGGACAGGGGAAGAGCAGTACTTC. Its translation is CASSLGGRTGEEQYF.

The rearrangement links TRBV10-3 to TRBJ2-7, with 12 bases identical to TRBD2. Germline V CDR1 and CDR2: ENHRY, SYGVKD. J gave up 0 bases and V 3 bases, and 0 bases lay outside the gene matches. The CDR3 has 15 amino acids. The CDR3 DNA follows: TGTGCCATCAGTGAACTAGCGGGAGGCTCCTACGAGCAGTACTTC. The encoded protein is CAISELAGGSYEQYF.

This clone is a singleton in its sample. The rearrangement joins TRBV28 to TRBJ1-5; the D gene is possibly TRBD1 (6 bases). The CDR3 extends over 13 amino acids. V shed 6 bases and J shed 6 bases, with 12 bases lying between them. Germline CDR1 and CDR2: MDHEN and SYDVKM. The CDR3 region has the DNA TGTGCCAGCAGCTTGAGGGGGGGTCAGCCCCAGCATTTT. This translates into CASSLRGGQPQHF.

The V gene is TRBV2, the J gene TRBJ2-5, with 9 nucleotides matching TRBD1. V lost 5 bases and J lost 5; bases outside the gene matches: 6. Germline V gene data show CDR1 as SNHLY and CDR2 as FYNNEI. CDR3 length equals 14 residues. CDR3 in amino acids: CASSQNGQGETQYF. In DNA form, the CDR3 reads TGTGCCAGCAGTCAAAACGGACAGGGGGAGACCCAGTACTTC.

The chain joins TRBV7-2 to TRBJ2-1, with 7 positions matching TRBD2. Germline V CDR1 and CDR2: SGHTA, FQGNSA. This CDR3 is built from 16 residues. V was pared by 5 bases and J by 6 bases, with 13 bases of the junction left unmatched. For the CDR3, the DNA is TGTGCCAGCAGCCCTCACACGGGGGGAGCGGGCAATGAGCAGTTCTTC. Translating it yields CASSPHTGGAGNEQFF.

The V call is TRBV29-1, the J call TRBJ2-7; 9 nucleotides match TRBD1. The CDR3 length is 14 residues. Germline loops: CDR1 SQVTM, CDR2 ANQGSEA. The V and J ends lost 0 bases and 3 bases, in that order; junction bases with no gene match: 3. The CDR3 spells CSVEDPGQGYEQYF. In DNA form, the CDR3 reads TGCAGCGTTGAAGATCCGGGACAGGGCTACGAGCAGTACTTC.

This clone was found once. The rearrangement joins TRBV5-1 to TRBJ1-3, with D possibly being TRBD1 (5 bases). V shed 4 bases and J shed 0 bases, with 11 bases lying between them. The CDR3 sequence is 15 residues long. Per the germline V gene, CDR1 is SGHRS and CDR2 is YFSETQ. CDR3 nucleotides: TGCGCCAGCAGCCTCCAGGGTATCTCTGGAAACACCATATATTTT. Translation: CASSLQGISGNTIYF.

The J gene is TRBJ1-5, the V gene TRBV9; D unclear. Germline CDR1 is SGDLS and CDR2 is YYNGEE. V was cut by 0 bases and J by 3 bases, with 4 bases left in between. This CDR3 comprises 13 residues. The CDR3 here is CASSVDNNQPQHF. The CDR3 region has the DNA TGTGCCAGCAGCGTAGATAACAATCAGCCCCAGCATTTT.

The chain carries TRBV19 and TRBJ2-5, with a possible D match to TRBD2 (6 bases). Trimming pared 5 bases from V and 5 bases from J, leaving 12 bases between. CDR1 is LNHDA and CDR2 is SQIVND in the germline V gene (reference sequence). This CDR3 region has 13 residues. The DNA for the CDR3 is TGTGCCAGTAGTTCGCGTGGGGGGGAGACCCAGTACTTC. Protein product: CASSSRGGETQYF.

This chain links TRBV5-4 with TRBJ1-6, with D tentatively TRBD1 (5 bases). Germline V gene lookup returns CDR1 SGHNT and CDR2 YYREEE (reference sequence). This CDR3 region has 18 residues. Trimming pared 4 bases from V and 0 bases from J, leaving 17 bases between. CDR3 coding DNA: TGTGCCAGCAGCGCGGGGGGAGGAGGGAGCTCCTATAATTCACCCCTCCACTTT. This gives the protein CASSAGGGGSSYNSPLHF.

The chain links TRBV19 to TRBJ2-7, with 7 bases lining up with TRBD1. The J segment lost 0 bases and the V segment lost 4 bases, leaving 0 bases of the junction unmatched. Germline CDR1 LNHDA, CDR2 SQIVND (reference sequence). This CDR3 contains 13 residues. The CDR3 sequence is CASSRDSSYEQYF. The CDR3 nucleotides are TGTGCCAGTAGTAGGGACAGCTCCTACGAGCAGTACTTC.

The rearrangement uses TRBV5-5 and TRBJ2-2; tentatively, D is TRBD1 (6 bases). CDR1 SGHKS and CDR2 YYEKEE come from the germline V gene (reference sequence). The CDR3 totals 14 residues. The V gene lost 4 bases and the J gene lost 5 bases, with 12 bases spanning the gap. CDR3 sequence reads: CASSQYRETGELFF. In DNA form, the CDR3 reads TGTGCCAGCAGCCAGTACAGGGAGACCGGGGAGCTGTTTTTT.

The CDR3 sequence is CASSKRTSGRVNEQFF. The CDR3, as DNA: TGTGCCAGTAGTAAACGGACTAGCGGGAGGGTAAATGAGCAGTTCTTC. The gene calls are TRBV19 and TRBJ2-1, with 15 bases aligning to TRBD2. Per the germline V gene, CDR1 is LNHDA and CDR2 is SQIVND (reference sequence). Trimming cost V 4 bases and J 7 bases; bases outside gene matches: 5. The CDR3 is made up of 16 amino acids.

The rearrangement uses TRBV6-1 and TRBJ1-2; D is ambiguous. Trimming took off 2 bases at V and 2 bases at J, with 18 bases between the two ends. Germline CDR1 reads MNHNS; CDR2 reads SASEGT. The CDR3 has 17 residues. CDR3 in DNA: TGTGCCAGCAGTGAAACGTGGTGGTCGGGAGACAACTATGGCTACACCTTC. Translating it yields CASSETWWSGDNYGYTF.

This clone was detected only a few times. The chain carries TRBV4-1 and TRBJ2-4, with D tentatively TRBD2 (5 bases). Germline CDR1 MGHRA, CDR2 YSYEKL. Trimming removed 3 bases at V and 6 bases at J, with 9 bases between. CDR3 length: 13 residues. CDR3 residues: CASSHEGRNIQYF. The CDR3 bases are TGCGCCAGCAGCCATGAAGGGAGAAACATTCAGTACTTC.

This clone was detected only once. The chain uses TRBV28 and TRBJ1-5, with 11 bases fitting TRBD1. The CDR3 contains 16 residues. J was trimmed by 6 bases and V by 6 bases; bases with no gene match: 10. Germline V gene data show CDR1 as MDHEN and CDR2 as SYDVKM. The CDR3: CASRTPTGTGGQPQHF. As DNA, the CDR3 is TGTGCCAGCAGGACCCCGACCGGGACAGGGGGTCAGCCCCAGCATTTT.

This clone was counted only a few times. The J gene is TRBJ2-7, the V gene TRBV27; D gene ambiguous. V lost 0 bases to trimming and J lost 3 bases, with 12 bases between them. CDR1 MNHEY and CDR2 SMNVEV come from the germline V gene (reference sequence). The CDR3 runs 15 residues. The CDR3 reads CASSLSSAASYEQYF. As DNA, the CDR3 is TGTGCCAGCAGTTTATCTTCGGCGGCCAGCTACGAGCAGTACTTC.

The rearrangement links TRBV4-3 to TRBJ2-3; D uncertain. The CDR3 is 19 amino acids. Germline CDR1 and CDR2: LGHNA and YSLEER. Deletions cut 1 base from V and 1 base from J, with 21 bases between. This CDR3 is CASSQVISAELRGTDTQYF. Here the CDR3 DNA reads TGCGCCAGCAGCCAAGTAATCAGTGCGGAATTGAGAGGCACAGATACGCAGTATTTT.

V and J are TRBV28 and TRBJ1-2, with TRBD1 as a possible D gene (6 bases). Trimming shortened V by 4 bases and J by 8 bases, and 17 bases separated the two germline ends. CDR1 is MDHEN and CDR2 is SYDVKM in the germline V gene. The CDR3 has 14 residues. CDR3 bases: TGTGCCAGCAGTTGGAGGGAGGGGGTTGTAGGCTACACCTTC. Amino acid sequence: CASSWREGVVGYTF.

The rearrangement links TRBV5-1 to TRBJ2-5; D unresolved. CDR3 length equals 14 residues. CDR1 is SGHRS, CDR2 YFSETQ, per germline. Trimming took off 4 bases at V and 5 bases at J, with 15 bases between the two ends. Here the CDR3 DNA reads TGCGCCAGCAGCCTCGGTAGCATTCGGGAGACCCAGTACTTC. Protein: CASSLGSIRETQYF.

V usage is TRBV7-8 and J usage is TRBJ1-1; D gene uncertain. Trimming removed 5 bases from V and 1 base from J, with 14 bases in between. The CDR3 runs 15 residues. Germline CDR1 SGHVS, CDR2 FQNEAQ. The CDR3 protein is CASSHRESWNTEAFF. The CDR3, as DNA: TGTGCCAGCAGCCACCGGGAGAGCTGGAACACTGAAGCTTTCTTT.